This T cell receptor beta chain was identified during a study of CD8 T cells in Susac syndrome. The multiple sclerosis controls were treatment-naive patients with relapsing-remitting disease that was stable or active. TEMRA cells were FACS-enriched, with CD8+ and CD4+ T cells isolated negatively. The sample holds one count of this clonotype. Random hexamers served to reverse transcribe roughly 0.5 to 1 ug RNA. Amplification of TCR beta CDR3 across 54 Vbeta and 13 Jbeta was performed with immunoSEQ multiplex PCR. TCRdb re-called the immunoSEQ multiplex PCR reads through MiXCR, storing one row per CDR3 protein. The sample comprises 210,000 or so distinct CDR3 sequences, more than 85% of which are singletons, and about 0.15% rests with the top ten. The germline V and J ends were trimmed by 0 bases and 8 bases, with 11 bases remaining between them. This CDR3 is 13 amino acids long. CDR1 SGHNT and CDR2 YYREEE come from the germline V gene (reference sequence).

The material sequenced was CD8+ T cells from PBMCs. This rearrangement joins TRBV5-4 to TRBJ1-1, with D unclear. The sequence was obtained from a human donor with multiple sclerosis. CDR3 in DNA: TGTGCCAGCAGCTTGGCTGGCTCCCCAGAAGCTTTCTTT. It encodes CASSLAGSPEAFF.